The 25 T cell receptor beta chains reported below all come from one sample, sequenced in a study of breast tumors, draining lymph nodes, adjacent tissues. The lymph nodes were axillary draining lymph nodes from breast cancer patients. Each CDR3 protein is one row after TCRdb ran MiXCR on the multiplex PCR reads. This sample carries 290,000 or so distinct CDR3 sequences, under 35% of them seen once, and the ten largest clones take roughly 1.2%. Sequenced input: axillary lymph node tissue. These receptors were collected from a female donor with breast cancer. Some clones in this sample may be carry-over from other donors' samples.

This chain joins TRBV11-3 and TRBJ2-2, with TRBD1 as a possible D gene (6 bases). V lost 4 bases and J 6 bases, leaving 15 bases between the germline ends. The CDR3 sequence is 15 residues long. Per germline, CDR1 SGHNT and CDR2 YENEEA. CDR3 residues: CASSYRDMAAGELFF. In DNA, the CDR3 is TGTGCCAGCAGCTACCGGGACATGGCGGCCGGGGAGCTGTTTTTT.

This clonotype appeared a few times. V gene TRBV12-3 or TRBV12-4 combines with J gene TRBJ1-1, with D unclear. CDR3 size: 11 residues. Trimming left V 8 bases short and J 5 bases short, with 9 bases between. The CDR3 sequence is CASLLGTEAFF. CDR3 DNA: TGTGCCAGCCTCCTGGGGACTGAAGCTTTCTTT.

This clonotype showed up many times. At one boundary the junction diverges from the germline segment, which might be a read error. The chain joins TRBV7-3 to TRBJ2-3; either TRBD1 or TRBD2 may supply D (5 bases each). This CDR3 is built from 14 residues. CDR1 is SGHTA, CDR2 FQGTGA, per germline. The CDR3 protein is CASSFGQGGDTQYF. The CDR3 DNA reads TGCGCCAGCAGCTTTGGTCAGGGCGGGGATACGCAGTATTTT.

The CDR3 sequence is CASSLGTNTEAFF. In DNA, the CDR3 is TGTGCCAGCAGCTTAGGGACGAACACTGAAGCTTTCTTT. The chain recombines TRBV13 with TRBJ1-1; no clear D gene. This CDR3 region has 13 residues. From germline, CDR1 is PRHDT and CDR2 FYEKMQ (reference sequence). V gave up 0 bases and J gave up 1 base, with 3 bases separating them.

This clonotype was seen at least ten times. V gene TRBV12-3 or TRBV12-4 combines with J gene TRBJ2-3; perhaps TRBD1 as D (6 bases). V was cut by 6 bases and J by 5 bases, with 9 bases left in between. The CDR3 is made up of 12 amino acids. In DNA, the CDR3 is TGTGCCAGCAGGTCAGGGGTAGATACGCAGTATTTT. Translated, it gives CASRSGVDTQYF.

The V and J genes are TRBV11-3 and TRBJ2-5; D might be TRBD2 (6 bases). Trimming removed 1 base from V and 5 bases from J, with 11 bases in between. CDR1 is SGHNT and CDR2 is YENEEA in the germline V gene. The CDR3 runs 14 residues. CDR3 sequence reads: CASSLAGAWETQYF. CDR3 coding DNA: TGTGCCAGCAGCTTAGCGGGAGCATGGGAGACCCAGTACTTC.

Comments on this clonotype: Possible read error: a much larger clone is one base away. V gene TRBV24-1 combines with J gene TRBJ2-1; TRBD2 aligns across 12 bases. With V trimmed by 5 bases and J by 5 bases, 24 bases remained unmatched. The CDR3 has 22 residues. Germline V gene lookup returns CDR1 KGHDR and CDR2 SFDVKD. The CDR3 reads CATSGASGRAIGALRGNNEQFF. The CDR3 bases are TGTGCCACCAGTGGGGCTAGCGGGAGGGCCATAGGGGCGCTCAGGGGAAACAATGAGCAGTTCTTC.

Concerning this clonotype itself: The junction and the germline gene differ at one end; a read error may be behind it. The V gene is TRBV5-4, the J gene TRBJ1-4; D uncertain. From germline, CDR1 is SGHNT and CDR2 YYREEE (reference sequence). There are 12 residues in the CDR3. The CDR3 reads CASSSYDEKPFF. The CDR3 DNA is TGTGCCAGCAGCTCCTACGATGAAAAACCGTTTTTT.

The CDR3 DNA reads as TGTGCCAGCAGCCTGAGGTCGGGACCGTGGGAGACCCAGTACTTC. It yields the protein CASSLRSGPWETQYF. The genes are TRBV11-3 and TRBJ2-5; TRBD1 or TRBD2 may be the D gene (5 bases each). V lost 5 bases and J 5 bases, leaving 18 bases between the germline ends. Per the germline V gene, CDR1 is SGHNT and CDR2 is YENEEA. CDR3 length: 15 residues.

This clonotype was detected many times. The chain carries TRBV7-2 and TRBJ2-7; the D gene is possibly TRBD2 (5 bases). Trimming removed 2 bases at V and 6 bases at J, with 8 bases between. This CDR3 is built from 12 residues. Germline V gives CDR1 SGHTA, CDR2 FQGNSA. CDR3 sequence (DNA): TGTGCCAGCAGCTTATTAGCGCGCGAGCAGTACTTC. Translated: CASSLLAREQYF.

The chain joins TRBV10-3 to TRBJ1-2; TRBD1 agrees at 7 bases. The germline CDR1 and CDR2 sequences are ENHRY and SYGVKD. The CDR3 covers 14 residues. Unmatched junction bases numbered 8, after V lost 0 bases and J lost 10 bases. CDR3 sequence reads: CAISESRGQRTYTF. The CDR3 DNA is TGTGCCATCAGTGAGTCGCGGGGACAGCGGACCTACACCTTC.

This clonotype turned up a few times. A much larger clone lies one base from this, so it may be a read error. The V and J genes are TRBV7-2 and TRBJ2-3; the D is unclear. The length of the CDR3 is 13 residues. V gave up 7 bases and J gave up 4 bases, with 12 bases separating them. The germline gives CDR1 SGHTA, CDR2 FQGNSA. The CDR3 is CASTPPSADTQYF. The DNA of the CDR3 is TGTGCCAGCACCCCTCCGTCTGCAGATACGCAGTATTTT.

This clonotype appeared many times. The chain carries TRBV5-1 and TRBJ2-2; D is undetermined. Germline V CDR1 and CDR2: SGHRS, YFSETQ. The CDR3 extends over 15 amino acids. Trimming cost V 6 bases and J 5 bases, with 17 bases left between them. CDR3 protein: CASTQDAARTGELFF. In DNA, the CDR3 is TGCGCCAGCACCCAGGACGCGGCTCGGACCGGGGAGCTGTTTTTT.

This clonotype was counted at least ten times. The CDR3 coding sequence is TGTGCCAGCAGCCAAGATCTCGGGGGAAACACCATATATTTT. Residues: CASSQDLGGNTIYF. The rearrangement links TRBV14 to TRBJ1-3; D not resolved. Germline V gene data show CDR1 as SGHDN and CDR2 as FVKESK. V was cut by 0 bases and J by 4 bases, with 7 bases left in between. CDR3 length equals 14 residues.

This clonotype was recorded at least ten times. The chain joins TRBV7-7 to TRBJ2-2; 12 nucleotides align to TRBD2. The CDR3 loop spans 16 amino acids. Germline assignment: CDR1 SSHAT and CDR2 FNYEAQ (reference sequence). V was pared by 11 bases and J by 4 bases, with 11 bases of the junction left unmatched. CDR3 coding DNA: TGTGCCTCGGGACTAGCGGGCCCCCGAGTCACCGGGGAGCTGTTTTTT. This gives the protein CASGLAGPRVTGELFF.

This clonotype was counted once. This may stem from a read error, because a much larger clone lies one nucleotide away. The chain combines TRBV5-6 with TRBJ2-2; D gene unclear. The germline V gene encodes CDR1 SGHDT and CDR2 YYEEEE. There are 14 residues in the CDR3. Trimming cost V 0 bases and J 6 bases, with 9 bases left between them. The CDR3 DNA reads as TGTGCCAGCAGCTTGGCCGGCGCTGCCGGGGAGCTGTTTTTT. This translates into CASSLAGAAGELFF.

This chain links TRBV24-1 with TRBJ2-1, with D perhaps TRBD2 (5 bases). Germline-derived CDR1 and CDR2 are KGHDR and SFDVKD. There are 16 residues in the CDR3. Trimming took 2 bases from V and 8 from J, leaving 18 bases between them. CDR3 nucleotides: TGTGCCACCAGTGATTCAGTATTAGCGAGAGGTCATGAGCAGTTCTTC. It yields the protein CATSDSVLARGHEQFF.

The CDR3 DNA sequence: TGCGCCAGCAGCCCCCTCCCAGGGAGGAACCAGCCCCAGCATTTT. Encoded protein: CASSPLPGRNQPQHF. This rearrangement joins TRBV5-1 to TRBJ1-5, with a weak D call TRBD1 (5 bases). Trimming removed 4 bases at V and 7 bases at J, with 18 bases between. Germline V lookup: CDR1 SGHRS, CDR2 YFSETQ. The CDR3 is made up of 15 amino acids. The variable domain in full, completed from reference TRBV5-1 and TRBJ1-5, reads KAGVTQTPRYLIKTRGQQVTLSCSPISGHRSVSWYQQTPGQGLQFLFEYFSETQRNKGNFPGRFSGRQFSNSRSEMNVSTLELGDSALYLCASSPLPGRNQPQHFGDGTRLSIL.

This clonotype has ten or more counts. The chain carries TRBV5-1 and TRBJ2-1; 16 bases align to TRBD2. The germline V gene encodes CDR1 SGHRS and CDR2 YFSETQ. The CDR3 sequence is 17 residues long. The J segment lost 10 bases and the V segment lost 4 bases, leaving 11 bases of the junction unmatched. DNA for the CDR3: TGCGCCAGCAGCCATAGCGGGACTAGCGGGAGGGCCTGGGAGCAGTTCTTC. The encoded protein is CASSHSGTSGRAWEQFF.

This clonotype was counted at least ten times. The rearrangement uses TRBV10-1 and TRBJ2-3, with D perhaps matching TRBD1 (6 bases). V was shortened by 4 bases and J by 5 bases, with 13 bases between the two germline ends. The CDR3 sequence is 14 residues long. Germline CDR1 WNHNN, CDR2 SYGVQD (reference sequence). CDR3 residues: CASSADSHGDTQYF. DNA of the CDR3: TGCGCCAGCAGTGCGGACAGTCATGGAGATACGCAGTATTTT.

This clonotype was seen ten or more times. The chain couples TRBV29-1 to TRBJ1-5; TRBD1 matches at 7 bases. Germline CDR1 reads SQVTM; CDR2 reads ANQGSEA. This CDR3 spans 13 amino acids. Trimming removed 6 bases from V and 5 bases from J; junction bases left unmatched: 7. In nucleotides, the CDR3 is TGCAGCGTGGCGGACAGGTGGGATCAGCCCCAGCATTTT. It yields the protein CSVADRWDQPQHF.

At least ten counts were recorded for this clonotype. The chain is built from TRBV7-9 and TRBJ1-2, with D tentatively TRBD1 (6 bases). Deletions cut 1 base from V and 4 bases from J, with 10 bases between. Per germline, CDR1 SEHNR and CDR2 FQNEAQ (reference sequence). The CDR3 is 14 residues long. The CDR3 DNA reads as TGTGCCAGCAGCTTAGAGACAGGACCCTATGGCTACACCTTC. It is translated as CASSLETGPYGYTF.

CDR3: CASTHTSGDWGPQHF. CDR3 bases: TGTGCCAGTACCCACACTTCAGGGGACTGGGGGCCCCAGCATTTT. The chain has TRBV19 and TRBJ1-5, with a weak D call TRBD1 (6 bases). The CDR3 totals 15 residues. V shed 7 bases and J shed 9 bases, with 22 bases lying between them. Germline values: CDR1 LNHDA, CDR2 SQIVND (reference sequence).

This clonotype showed up many times. The rearrangement links TRBV19 to TRBJ2-2; 7 bases are a match to TRBD1. Germline CDR1 LNHDA, CDR2 SQIVND (reference sequence). The CDR3 totals 14 residues. The ends lost 4 bases at V and 7 bases at J; junction bases unmatched: 6. The CDR3 reads CASSSTQGVGELFF. Written as DNA, the CDR3 is TGTGCCAGTAGTAGTACCCAGGGGGTCGGGGAGCTGTTTTTT.

The chain is built from TRBV6-2 or TRBV6-3 and TRBJ2-6, with 8 bases that match TRBD1. J gave up 10 bases and V 1 base, and 9 bases lay outside the gene matches. Per germline, CDR1 MNHEY and CDR2 SVGEGT. The CDR3 is 16 amino acids. CDR3 protein: CASSYLLDRDSNVLTF. The CDR3 DNA sequence: TGTGCCAGCAGTTACTTACTGGACAGGGACTCAAACGTCCTGACTTTC.